The sequence of this T cell receptor (beta chain) was determined in a study of graft-versus-host responses after intestinal transplantation. About the research overall: Recipients across the board were started on anti-thymocyte globulin induction, then kept on tacrolimus and steroids for about 3 years.

Method: immunoSEQ multiplex PCR; TCRdb's copy keeps in-frame clones and lacks some. The sample includes about 120,000 clones, approximately 95% of them seen just once. Overall study findings and caveats: Early after transplant, HvG declines were associated with peak levels of circulating GvH clones. Allograft clonal ratios (graft-versus-host to host-versus-graft) were high in patients who had graft-donor T cell macrochimerism. Detection of GvH clones occurred in recipient marrow, and some had their first appearance in ileum or blood.

The V end lost 0 bases, the J end lost 6 bases, and 14 bases lay between the germline ends. The germline V gene has CDR1 SGHDN and CDR2 FVKESK. The CDR3 spans 15 residues. On this clone: Its specificity is unknown.

The chain has TRBV14 and TRBJ1-2; perhaps TRBD1 as D (6 bases). The source material was unstimulated CD8+ T cells sorted from spleen or lymph node cells, sampled before intestinal transplant. The TCR originated in a human donor who received an intestinal transplant. The DNA for the CDR3 is TGTGCCAGCAGCCAAGATGGTACAGGGTTACATGGCTACACCTTC. Translating it yields CASSQDGTGLHGYTF.